A selection of T cell receptor beta chains follows, all from one sample in a study of shared clonotypes between healthy human individuals. Repertoires were generated with immunoSEQ multiplex PCR, while TCRdb's copy carries only in-frame clones and drops some. Altogether 2,500,000 or so clones are present, 85% to 95% being singletons, with the ten largest covering about 0.36%. The specimen was naive CD4+ T cells from PBMCs. The receptors here all came from a man younger than 35 in good health. Some clones in this sample may be carry-over from other donors' samples. Both conserved end residues are part of each CDR3. Fields, in order: J gene, clone size, D gene, V gene, CDR3 protein, CDR3 DNA. The D gene is left open where the match is weak. Size is omitted from some rows. Given values are once, few, many or a class for expanded clones.

J: TRBJ2-1
size: -
D: TRBD2
V: TRBV28
CDR3: CASSLSGGVYDEQFF
DNA: TGTGCCAGCAGCCTATCGGGAGGAGTGTACGATGAGCAGTTCTTC

J: TRBJ1-2
size: -
D: TRBD1
V: TRBV5-6
CDR3: CASSFPAGGYGYTF
DNA: TGTGCCAGCAGCTTTCCGGCAGGGGGCTATGGCTACACCTTC

J: TRBJ2-3
size: -
D: TRBD2
V: TRBV4-1
CDR3: CASSQRGGLADLGTDTQYF
DNA: TGCGCCAGCAGCCAGAGGGGGGGACTAGCGGACTTGGGTACAGATACGCAGTATTTT

J: TRBJ2-5
size: -
D: TRBD1
V: TRBV7-9
CDR3: CASSMTTGGLQETQYF
DNA: TGTGCCAGCAGCATGACAACAGGGGGTTTACAAGAGACCCAGTACTTC

J: TRBJ1-1
size: -
D: -
V: TRBV15
CDR3: CATSNYPDLSYQAFF
DNA: TGTGCCACCAGCAACTACCCGGACCTATCCTATCAAGCTTTCTTT

J: TRBJ2-7
size: -
D: TRBD1
V: TRBV7-2
CDR3: CASSLFGTGADEQYF
DNA: TGTGCCAGCAGCCTCTTCGGGACAGGGGCCGACGAGCAGTACTTC

J: TRBJ2-2
size: once
D: TRBD1
V: TRBV5-1
CDR3: CASSFGGQGLAGELFF
DNA: TGCGCCAGCAGCTTTGGGGGACAGGGTTTGGCCGGGGAGCTGTTTTTT

J: TRBJ2-2
size: -
D: TRBD1
V: TRBV28
CDR3: CASSSGQHTGELFF
DNA: TGTGCCAGCAGTTCGGGACAGCACACCGGGGAGCTGTTTTTT

J: TRBJ2-7
size: -
D: -
V: TRBV5-1
CDR3: CASSLAGSYEQYF
DNA: TGCGCCAGCAGCTTGGCGGGATCCTACGAGCAGTACTTC

J: TRBJ2-7
size: -
D: TRBD2
V: TRBV28
CDR3: CASRRLAGVSYEQYF
DNA: TGTGCCAGCAGGCGACTAGCGGGCGTTTCCTACGAGCAGTACTTC

J: TRBJ1-1
size: -
D: -
V: TRBV30
CDR3: CAWSVLGWTEAFF
DNA: TGTGCCTGGAGTGTATTGGGTTGGACTGAAGCTTTCTTT

J: TRBJ2-1
size: -
D: TRBD2
V: TRBV6-5
CDR3: CASSGLAAHNEQFF
DNA: TGTGCCAGCAGCGGACTAGCGGCCCACAATGAGCAGTTCTTC

J: TRBJ1-5
size: -
D: -
V: TRBV19
CDR3: CASSLGGSQPQHF
DNA: TGTGCCAGTAGTTTGGGAGGGAGTCAGCCCCAGCATTTT

J: TRBJ1-5
size: few
D: -
V: TRBV30
CDR3: CAWTGQSNQPQHF
DNA: TGTGCCTGGACCGGGCAGAGCAATCAGCCCCAGCATTTT

J: TRBJ2-1
size: -
D: -
V: TRBV5-1
CDR3: CASSRTYIEQFF
DNA: TGCGCCAGCAGTCGCACGTACATTGAGCAGTTCTTC

J: TRBJ1-2
size: -
D: TRBD1
V: TRBV5-3
CDR3: CARPQGGQKRGYTF
DNA: TGTGCCAGACCCCAGGGGGGGCAAAAGCGTGGCTACACCTTC

J: TRBJ2-1
size: -
D: -
V: TRBV2
CDR3: CAILRLTVDEQFF
DNA: TGTGCCATCCTGCGTCTGACGGTCGATGAGCAGTTCTTC